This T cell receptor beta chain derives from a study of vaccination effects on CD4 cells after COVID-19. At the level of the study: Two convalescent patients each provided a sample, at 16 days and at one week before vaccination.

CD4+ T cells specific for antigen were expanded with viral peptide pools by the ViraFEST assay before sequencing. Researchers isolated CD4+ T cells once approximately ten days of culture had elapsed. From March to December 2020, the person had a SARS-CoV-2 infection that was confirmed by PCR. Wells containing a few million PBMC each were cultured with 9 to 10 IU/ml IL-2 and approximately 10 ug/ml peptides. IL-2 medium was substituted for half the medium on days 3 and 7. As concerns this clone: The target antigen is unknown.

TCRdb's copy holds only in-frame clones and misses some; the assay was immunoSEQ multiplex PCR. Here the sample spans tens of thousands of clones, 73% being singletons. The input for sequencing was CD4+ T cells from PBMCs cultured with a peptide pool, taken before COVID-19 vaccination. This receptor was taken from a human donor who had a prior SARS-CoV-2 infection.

The CDR3 DNA is TGTGCCAGTAGTATACGGACTGCGCGTGGCTATGGCTACACCTTC. As protein: CASSIRTARGYGYTF. The gene calls are TRBV19 and TRBJ1-2; D not certain. Trimming pared 2 bases from V and 4 bases from J, leaving 14 bases between. CDR3 length: 15 residues. Germline-derived CDR1 and CDR2 are LNHDA and SQIVND (reference sequence).